This record concerns one T cell receptor beta chain sequence. As yet, its antigen is unknown. The record originates from a study of shared clonotypes between healthy human individuals. From germline, CDR1 is SGDLS and CDR2 YYNGEE. This CDR3 comprises 17 residues. V was pared by 3 bases and J by 5 bases, with 10 bases of the junction left unmatched. Overall study findings and caveats: Represented diversity, genetic and exposure-history alike, was limited by few donors. Even with large depth, rarefaction showed that sorted-subset sequencing was incomplete.

The authors ran the assay at deep level. Libraries were prepared by immunoSEQ multiplex PCR; TCRdb keeps only in-frame clonotypes and omits some of them. The table has hundreds of thousands of clones, roughly 70% seen once. V usage is TRBV9 and J usage is TRBJ2-2, with 10 bases that match TRBD1. The sample taken for sequencing was memory CD4+ T cells sorted from blood. Subset: CD45RA-negative fraction. The clonotype originates from a woman between 25 and 40 years old in good health. CDR3 DNA: TGTGCCAGCAGCGAACGGACAGGGGGGTTGTTGACCGGGGAGCTGTTTTTT. This sequence encodes CASSERTGGLLTGELFF.